This T cell receptor beta chain was retrieved from a study of blood T cell repertoires in COVID-19. Original methodology: How many nucleated cells were present was estimated from reference gene primer amplification. Assay: immunoSEQ multiplex PCR; the TCRdb copy retains only in-frame clones and omits some. The V and J calls and the clone size are those of that table, but D and trimming were determined from the DNA. The repertoire holds roughly 180,000 clones, more than 70% seen once, with more than 9% in the top ten. The sequencing input was peripheral blood. This TCR was recovered from a woman older than 75 with active or convalescent COVID-19.

CDR3 in amino acids: CASGLVTGGGYTF. CDR3 nucleotides: TGTGCTAGTGGTTTGGTAACAGGGGGTGGCTACACCTTC. The genes are TRBV12-5 and TRBJ1-2, with 8 bases fitting TRBD1. CDR3 length: 13 residues. Trimming removed 0 bases from V and 7 bases from J; junction bases left unmatched: 1. Germline values: CDR1 LGHNT, CDR2 FRNRAP.